This T cell receptor beta chain was identified during a study of spatial heterogeneity in lung cancer. As for the study in general: In the raw reads, each unique TCR and UMI combination was present more than ten times on average.

Sample time point: sample taken at primary tumor resection. The cohort: approximately 74 early-stage, untreated non-small cell lung cancer patients. Unsorted whole RNA from tumor, nontumor lung or frozen PBMC underwent sequencing. Regarding the study as a whole: Blood showed ubiquitous tumor TCRs more often at resection than at routine follow-up.

Trimming cost V 2 bases and J 6 bases, with 14 bases left between them. This CDR3 has 14 amino acids. Germline values: CDR1 SGDLS, CDR2 YYNGEE. This clonotype was seen ten or more times. Its specificity is unknown. TCRdb reanalysed the 5' RACE reads using MiXCR and keeps one entry per CDR3 protein. Counted here are tens of thousands of distinct CDR3 sequences, more than 4.5% occurring once; the ten biggest clones make up less than 30%. Sample: PBMCs, taken at surgery. The J gene is TRBJ1-1, the V gene TRBV9; a possible D gene is TRBD1 (6 bases). The TCR was taken from a female donor with early-stage non-small cell lung cancer. CDR3 in amino acids: CASSVEQGLAEAFF. The CDR3 nucleotides read TGTGCCAGCAGCGTGGAACAGGGCCTGGCTGAAGCTTTCTTT.